The 23 T cell receptor beta chains in this list originate from one sample, sequenced in a study of cytomegalovirus exposure and HLA in healthy donors (dated by TCRdb to between 2016 and 2019). Library preparation used the immunoSEQ multiplex PCR assay. For the multiplex PCR, a mixture combining 60 forward primers for TCR Vbeta segments and 13 reverse primers for TCR Jbeta segments was used. This immuneACCESS table, as held by TCRdb, lists in-frame sequences with V and J called but not all clones. Of the missing ones, under half trace to an unresolved V gene in checked studies; the others have no known cause. Here the sample has around 200,000 clones; 80% to 85% occur a single time. The ten largest clones capture less than 3% of the sample. The material sequenced was PBMCs. The origin of the receptors is a woman aged 40 to 50 in good health and CMV-seronegative.

The rearrangement uses TRBV7-3 and TRBJ1-2, with 7 bases aligning to TRBD1. This CDR3 is 15 amino acids long. J was trimmed by 4 bases and V by 2 bases; bases with no gene match: 7. Germline CDR1 and CDR2: SGHTA and FQGTGA. CDR3: CASSLDPGTAYGYTF. CDR3 in DNA: TGTGCCAGCAGCTTAGACCCCGGGACAGCCTATGGCTACACCTTC.

In the case of this clone: The CDR3 end shows no conserved phenylalanine or tryptophan, and so a read error is likely. This chain connects TRBV11-2 to TRBJ1-2; TRBD1 matches at 12 bases. With V trimmed by 5 bases and J by 8 bases, 6 bases remained unmatched. Germline V gene lookup returns CDR1 SGHAT and CDR2 FQNNGV. CDR3 length: 14 residues. The CDR3 DNA is TGTGCCAGCAGCGGGACAGGGGGCTCTCGGGGCTACACCTAC. This sequence encodes CASSGTGGSRGYTY.

The chain couples TRBV5-1 to TRBJ2-1; tentative D call: TRBD2 (5 bases). This CDR3 comprises 14 residues. V was clipped by 0 bases and J by 5 bases, with 9 bases between them. Germline assignment: CDR1 SGHRS and CDR2 YFSETQ. The CDR3 sequence: CASSLGTVNNEQFF. For the CDR3, the DNA is TGCGCCAGCAGCTTGGGGACTGTCAACAATGAGCAGTTCTTC.

The genes are TRBV6-1 and TRBJ2-5; 10 bases are a match to TRBD1. The trim removed 4 bases at V and 2 bases at J, leaving 1 base unmatched. Germline V CDR1 and CDR2: MNHNS, SASEGT. This CDR3 comprises 14 residues. CDR3 DNA sequence: TGTGCCAGCAGTGTGGACAGGGGGCAAGAGACCCAGTACTTC. Its protein is CASSVDRGQETQYF.

V usage is TRBV6-1 and J usage is TRBJ2-2; 7 positions agree with TRBD2. CDR3 size: 14 residues. CDR1 MNHNS and CDR2 SASEGT come from the germline V gene. Losses at the gene ends were 3 bases for V and 4 bases for J; bases not matched to a gene: 2. Here the CDR3 DNA reads TGTGCCAGCAGTGAGGGGGGGGGCACCGGGGAGCTGTTTTTT. Its protein product is CASSEGGGTGELFF.

The CDR3 DNA is TGCGCCAGCAGGGGGGGACAGGGGGCCTACGAGCAGTACTTC. It yields the protein CASRGGQGAYEQYF. This sequence joins TRBV10-2 and TRBJ2-7; 11 bases map to TRBD1. V dropped 6 bases and J dropped 2; count of bases not matched to a gene: 3. CDR3 length: 14 amino acids. Germline lookup yields CDR1 WSHSY and CDR2 SAAADI.

The J gene is TRBJ2-3, the V gene TRBV11-2, with D unresolved. Germline-derived CDR1 and CDR2 are SGHAT and FQNNGV. The length of the CDR3 is 11 residues. The V gene lost 10 bases and the J gene lost 4 bases, with 9 bases spanning the gap. In DNA form, the CDR3 reads TGTGCCACCCGCAGCGCAGATACGCAGTATTTT. It codes for CATRSADTQYF.

The chain links TRBV13 to TRBJ1-4, with D uncertain. Germline V gene sequence: CDR1 PRHDT, CDR2 FYEKMQ (reference sequence). V lost 5 bases and J lost 3, with 13 bases in between. The CDR3 consists of 15 residues. The CDR3: CASSQSPRPNEKLFF. For the CDR3, the DNA is TGTGCCAGCAGCCAATCTCCGAGGCCTAATGAAAAACTGTTTTTT. The full variable domain, in which reference TRBV13 and TRBJ1-4 provide the parts outside the CDR3, is AAGVIQSPRHLIKEKRETATLKCYPIPRHDTVYWYQQGPGQDPQFLISFYEKMQSDKGSIPDRFSAQQFSDYHSELNMSSLELGDSALYFCASSQSPRPNEKLFFGSGTQLSVL.

This clone was seen only a few times. V is TRBV2 and J is TRBJ1-3; 11 bases agree with TRBD1. The CDR3 spans 16 residues. Per the germline V gene, CDR1 is SNHLY and CDR2 is FYNNEI. Trimming cost V 7 bases and J 0 bases; bases outside gene matches: 5. The CDR3 DNA reads as TGTGCCAGCATTCGGGACAGGGGGAACTCTGGAAACACCATATATTTT. Translation gives CASIRDRGNSGNTIYF.

In the case of this clone: This is likely an artifact of a read error, given a far larger clone one base away. V and J are TRBV5-4 and TRBJ2-3; 12 nucleotides line up with TRBD2. The ends lost 3 bases at V and 3 bases at J; junction bases unmatched: 2. The CDR3 has 15 residues. The germline V gene has CDR1 SGHNT and CDR2 YYREEE (reference sequence). CDR3 residues: CASSSGTSGTDTQYF. CDR3 DNA: TGTGCCAGCAGCTCCGGGACTAGCGGGACAGATACGCAGTATTTT.

The chain employs TRBV30 and TRBJ2-1; the match to TRBD2 covers 12 bases. The germline V gene has CDR1 GTSNPN and CDR2 SVGIG (reference sequence). The J segment lost 12 bases and the V segment lost 2 bases, leaving 8 bases of the junction unmatched. The CDR3 totals 14 residues. DNA for the CDR3: TGTGCCTGGAGTCCGGGACTAGCGGGCTTGAGGCAGTTCTTC. Translated: CAWSPGLAGLRQFF.

This sequence joins TRBV7-9 and TRBJ2-5; D gene ambiguous. The germline CDR1 and CDR2 sequences are SEHNR and FQNEAQ (reference sequence). This CDR3 comprises 13 residues. Trimming removed 10 bases from V and 2 bases from J, with 14 bases in between. The CDR3 coding sequence is TGTGCCACCCTACGAGGAGTTCAAGAGACCCAGTACTTC. It yields the protein CATLRGVQETQYF.

Written as DNA, the CDR3 is TGTGCCAGCAGTCCCGGGGGGGGACAGGGGAAGGCCTACACCTTC. Its protein product is CASSPGGGQGKAYTF. This chain connects TRBV27 to TRBJ1-2; TRBD1 aligns across 10 bases. The V gene end was trimmed by 5 bases and the J gene end by 10 bases; junction bases not matched to a gene: 13. This CDR3 has 15 amino acids. Germline V gene sequence: CDR1 MNHEY, CDR2 SMNVEV (reference sequence).

The genes are TRBV5-4 and TRBJ2-3; TRBD2 aligns across 8 bases. After removal of 3 bases from V and 5 bases from J, the junction contained 11 bases not matched to a gene. The germline V gene encodes CDR1 SGHNT and CDR2 YYREEE (reference sequence). This CDR3 is 16 amino acids long. CDR3 nucleotides: TGTGCCAGCAGCTGGGGGCTAGCGGGCGGTGTAGATACGCAGTATTTT. This sequence encodes CASSWGLAGGVDTQYF. Full variable domain (missing parts from reference TRBV5-4 and TRBJ2-3): ETGVTQSPTHLIKTRGQQVTLRCSSQSGHNTVSWYQQALGQGPQFIFQYYREEENGRGNFPPRFSGLQFPNYSSELNVNALELDDSALYLCASSWGLAGGVDTQYFGPGTRLTVL.

The chain recombines TRBV28 with TRBJ1-1; the match to TRBD1 covers 9 bases. The CDR3 contains 16 residues. Germline lookup yields CDR1 MDHEN and CDR2 SYDVKM. The V and J ends lost 6 bases and 0 bases, in that order; junction bases with no gene match: 8. The CDR3 protein is CASRQQTGGMNTEAFF. Written as DNA, the CDR3 is TGTGCCAGCAGACAACAGACAGGGGGAATGAACACTGAAGCTTTCTTT.

J is TRBJ1-1 and V is TRBV2; a weak D match, TRBD1 (5 bases). Germline-derived CDR1 and CDR2 are SNHLY and FYNNEI. V dropped 3 bases and J dropped 2 bases, with 16 bases sitting between them. The CDR3 extends over 16 amino acids. This CDR3 reads CASSDFGGQGNTEAFF. DNA for the CDR3: TGTGCCAGCAGTGATTTCGGTGGGCAGGGAAACACTGAAGCTTTCTTT.

This chain's CDR3 is CASSSGTSGTYNEQFF. CDR3 nucleotides: TGCGCCAGCAGCTCTGGGACTAGCGGAACGTACAATGAGCAGTTCTTC. The chain recombines TRBV5-1 with TRBJ2-1, with 11 bases identical to TRBD2. Germline CDR1 is SGHRS and CDR2 is YFSETQ. The CDR3 runs 16 residues. V lost 3 bases, J lost 4 bases, and 6 bases stayed unmatched.

The chain carries TRBV7-8 and TRBJ2-7; 14 bases are a match to TRBD2. The CDR3 is 19 residues long. Germline-derived CDR1 and CDR2 are SGHVS and FQNEAQ. With 1 base clipped from V and 5 bases from J, the junction kept 13 bases outside the gene matches. The CDR3 coding sequence is TGTGCCAGCAGCTTAGGTCTGAGACTAGCGGGAGGGCCAGGGAACGAGCAGTACTTC. Protein product: CASSLGLRLAGGPGNEQYF.

V gene TRBV5-1 combines with J gene TRBJ1-1, with unresolved D. The CDR3 runs to 14 residues. Trimming took 4 bases from V and 11 from J, leaving 21 bases between them. Germline assignment: CDR1 SGHRS and CDR2 YFSETQ. This CDR3 is CASSAGAGRMNAFF. The CDR3, as DNA: TGCGCCAGCAGCGCGGGCGCGGGGAGGATGAACGCTTTCTTT.

The chain couples TRBV5-5 to TRBJ1-5; D may be TRBD1 (5 bases). Trimming removed 3 bases from V and 4 bases from J, with 14 bases in between. Looked up from germline, CDR1 is SGHKS and CDR2 is YYEKEE (reference sequence). The CDR3 runs to 15 residues. CDR3 bases: TGTGCCAGCAGCTCCAACCCCGGGGGGAATCAGCCCCAGCATTTT. As protein: CASSSNPGGNQPQHF.

J is TRBJ2-1 and V is TRBV5-1, with 10 nucleotides matching TRBD2. Germline loops: CDR1 SGHRS, CDR2 YFSETQ. This CDR3 has 15 amino acids. V lost 0 bases, J lost 4 bases, and 1 base stayed unmatched. The DNA of the CDR3 is TGCGCCAGCAGCTTGGGGGGACTAGCGTACAATGAGCAGTTCTTC. It specifies CASSLGGLAYNEQFF.

The chain carries TRBV13 and TRBJ2-7; D not certain. Germline CDR1 PRHDT, CDR2 FYEKMQ (reference sequence). The CDR3 contains 16 residues. Trimming left V 6 bases short and J 5 bases short, with 23 bases between. The CDR3 DNA is TGTGCCAGCAGTCTGCATAGGAGACCCCGATTCAACGAGCAGTACTTC. Encoded protein: CASSLHRRPRFNEQYF.

This clone has just one count. The rearrangement joins TRBV30 to TRBJ1-1, with D maybe TRBD1 (6 bases). CDR3 size: 15 residues. Germline V gives CDR1 GTSNPN, CDR2 SVGIG (reference sequence). V was cut by 0 bases and J by 2 bases, with 13 bases left in between. The CDR3 loop is CAWSVLTGINTEAFF. As DNA, the CDR3 is TGTGCCTGGAGTGTACTAACAGGGATAAACACTGAAGCTTTCTTT.